This T cell receptor beta chain came from a study of OX40 agonist ivuxolimab in advanced cancers. General observations from the study: Clonal expansion was among the lowest in partial responders at 0.1-3.0 mg/kg, especially CD8+.

Concerning this clone: The antigen remains undetermined.

Method: immunoSEQ multiplex PCR; TCRdb's copy keeps in-frame clones and lacks some. There are 95,000 to 110,000 clones in the sample; approximately 90% occur only once, and about 1.2% lies in the top ten. The CDR3 extends over 14 amino acids. Germline V gene data show CDR1 as LNHDA and CDR2 as SQIVND (reference sequence). Trimming pared 2 bases from V and 3 bases from J, leaving 9 bases between. The V gene is TRBV19, the J gene TRBJ2-3; D is unclear. The sample consisted of CD4+ or CD8+ T cells sorted from blood, taken in a trial of the OX40 agonist ivuxolimab. This clonotype was sampled from an adult with an advanced solid tumor such as melanoma, head and neck, liver or kidney cancer. The CDR3 DNA reads TGTGCCAGTAGTATATATCACGAAACAGATACGCAGTATTTT. It translates to CASSIYHETDTQYF.